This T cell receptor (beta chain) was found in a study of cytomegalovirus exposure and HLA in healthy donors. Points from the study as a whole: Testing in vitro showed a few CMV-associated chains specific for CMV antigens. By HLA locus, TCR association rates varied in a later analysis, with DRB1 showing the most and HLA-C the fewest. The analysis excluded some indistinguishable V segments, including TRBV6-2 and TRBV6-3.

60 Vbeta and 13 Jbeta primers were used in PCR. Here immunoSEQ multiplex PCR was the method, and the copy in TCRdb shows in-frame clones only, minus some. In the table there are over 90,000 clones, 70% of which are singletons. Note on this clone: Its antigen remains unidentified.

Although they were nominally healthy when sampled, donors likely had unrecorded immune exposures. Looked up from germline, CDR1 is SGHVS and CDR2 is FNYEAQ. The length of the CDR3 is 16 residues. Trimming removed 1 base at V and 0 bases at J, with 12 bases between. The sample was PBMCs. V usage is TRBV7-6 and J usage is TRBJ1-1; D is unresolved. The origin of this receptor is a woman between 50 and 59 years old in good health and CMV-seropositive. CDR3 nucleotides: TGTGCCAGCAGCTTAGGTCTCGGGGAGATGAACACTGAAGCTTTCTTT. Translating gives CASSLGLGEMNTEAFF.